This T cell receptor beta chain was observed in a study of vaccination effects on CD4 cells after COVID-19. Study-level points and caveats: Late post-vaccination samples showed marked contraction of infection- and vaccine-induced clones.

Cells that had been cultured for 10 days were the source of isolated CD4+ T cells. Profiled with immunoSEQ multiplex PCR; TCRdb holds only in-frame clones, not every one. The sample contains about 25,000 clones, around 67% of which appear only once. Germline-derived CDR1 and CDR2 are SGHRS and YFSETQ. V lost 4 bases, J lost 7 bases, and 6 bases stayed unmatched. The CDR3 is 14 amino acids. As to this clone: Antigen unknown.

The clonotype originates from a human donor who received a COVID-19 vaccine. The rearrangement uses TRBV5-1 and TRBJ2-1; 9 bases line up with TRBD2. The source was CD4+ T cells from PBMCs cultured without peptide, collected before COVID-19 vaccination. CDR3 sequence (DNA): TGCGCCAGCAGCCCGGGGACTAGCCGGAATGAGCAGTTCTTC. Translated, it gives CASSPGTSRNEQFF.